This T cell receptor (beta chain) was sequenced during a study of CD8 T cells in ankylosing spondylitis. In germline, CDR1 is DFQATT, CDR2 SNEGSKA (reference sequence). V was clipped by 2 bases and J by 0 bases; unmatched bases: 2. The CDR3 is 14 amino acids. TCRdb used MiXCR to reprocess the 5' RACE reads, holding one entry per CDR3 protein. Of under 130,000 distinct CDR3 sequences listed, 24% were seen once; the top ten hold 12%. This clonotype was seen more than once but under ten times. The sequenced sample was synovial fluid, either unsorted or a sorted T cell fraction (not recorded which). The chain couples TRBV20-1 to TRBJ1-1, with 8 bases aligning to TRBD1. The origin of this receptor is a male donor with ankylosing spondylitis. The CDR3 reads CSARQGALNTEAFF. DNA for the CDR3: TGCAGTGCTAGACAGGGGGCGCTGAACACTGAAGCTTTCTTT.